The 24 T cell receptor beta chains in this list originate from one sample, sequenced in a study of T cells in women clearing cervical HPV infection (dated by TCRdb to the late 2010s). To prepare the library, the immunoSEQ multiplex PCR assay was applied. TCRdb holds this immuneACCESS table with in-frame rearrangements only. Some clones are missing; in checked studies, unresolved V genes explain under half, and the rest has no known cause. The sample's own table lists around 13,000 clones. The top ten constitute less than 25% of the sample. Sequenced material: blood buffy coat. All receptors come from a woman between 18 and 75 years old with a cervical HPV16 infection that either progressed to CIN3+ or cleared (not recorded which).

Concerning this clone itself: With the read ending 3 residues before the CDR3 end, the germline J gene is used to fill in that end. The rearrangement uses TRBV7-2 and TRBJ2-2; a weak D match, TRBD2 (5 bases). Germline-derived CDR1 and CDR2 are SGHTA and FQGNSA. CDR3 length: 13 amino acids. CDR3: CASSFGLEEKLFF. The sequenced part of the CDR3 DNA is TGTGCCAGCAGCTTTGGGCTGGAGGAAAAG. The full variable domain, in which reference TRBV7-2 and TRBJ2-2 provide the parts outside the CDR3, is GAGVSQSPSNKVTEKGKDVELRCDPISGHTALYWYRQSLGQGLEFLIYFQGNSAPDKSGLPSDRFSAERTGGSVSTLTIQRTQQEDSAVYLCASSFGLEEKLFFGEGSRLTVL.

On this clone itself: The missing CDR3 end, 3 residues past where the read stops, is filled in from the germline J gene. This sequence joins TRBV7-9 and TRBJ2-4, with a weak D call TRBD1 (6 bases). The CDR3 contains 13 residues. CDR1 is SEHNR and CDR2 is FQNEAQ in the germline V gene (reference sequence). CDR3 sequence: CASSSGDTYGQYF. The part of the CDR3 DNA that was read is TGTGCCAGCAGCTCCGGGGACACCTATGGT. Drawing the rest from reference TRBV7-9 and TRBJ2-4, the complete variable domain is DTGVSQNPRHKITKRGQNVTFRCDPISEHNRLYWYRQTLGQGPEFLTYFQNEAQLEKSRLLSDRFSAERPKGSFSTLEIQRTEQGDSAMYLCASSSGDTYGQYFGAGTRLSVL.

About this clone: Coverage ceases 3 residues before the CDR3 finishes, and the germline J gene fills in the end. V is TRBV7-8 and J is TRBJ2-1; 9 bases line up with TRBD1. The CDR3 has 15 amino acids. Germline values: CDR1 SGHVS, CDR2 FQNEAQ. V gave up 5 bases and J gave up 9 bases; unmatched junction bases: 11. The CDR3 region is CASSLGQGYGSEQFF. Incomplete CDR3 DNA: TGTGCCAGCAGCCTGGGACAGGGATACGGCAGTGAG.

With respect to this clone: The read finishes 3 residues shy of the CDR3 end, and the germline J gene is used to complete it. The rearrangement joins TRBV20-1 to TRBJ1-1, with 9 bases lining up with TRBD1. The CDR3 has 16 amino acids. In germline, CDR1 is DFQATT, CDR2 SNEGSKA (reference sequence). V was pared by 0 bases and J by 4 bases, with 9 bases of the junction left unmatched. The CDR3 sequence is CSAREKGQGLGTEAFF. The part of the CDR3 DNA that was read is TGCAGTGCTAGAGAGAAAGGACAGGGGCTCGGCACTGAA.

As for this clone: The CDR3 end falls 3 residues outside the read, so it is completed with the germline J gene. V gene TRBV19 combines with J gene TRBJ1-2; D remains ambiguous. CDR1 and CDR2 (germline): LNHDA, SQIVND (reference sequence). The CDR3 spans 16 residues. Trimming shortened V by 1 base and J by 5 bases, and 17 bases separated the two germline ends. The CDR3 sequence: CASSIAAGFVSYGYTF. The covered CDR3 bases are TGTGCCAGTAGTATAGCGGCAGGCTTCGTATCGTATGGC. Full variable domain (missing parts from reference TRBV19 and TRBJ1-2): DGGITQSPKYLFRKEGQNVTLSCEQNLNHDAMYWYRQDPGQGLRLIYYSQIVNDFQKGDIAEGYSVSREKKESFPLTVTSAQKNPTAFYLCASSIAAGFVSYGYTFGSGTRLTVV.

A note on this clone: The read comes to an end 3 residues before the CDR3 does, leaving the germline J gene to fill in the end. This chain uses TRBV30 with TRBJ1-5; 10 nucleotides line up with TRBD1. This CDR3 comprises 13 residues. The germline V gene has CDR1 GTSNPN and CDR2 SVGIG (reference sequence). V was pared by 1 base and J by 7 bases, with 1 base of the junction left unmatched. The chain's CDR3 is CAWSGTGGQPQHF. The sequenced CDR3 bases are TGTGCCTGGAGTGGGACAGGGGGACAGCCC.

Details on this clone: The read halts 3 residues ahead of the CDR3 end, with the missing end drawn from the germline J gene. The chain is built from TRBV18 and TRBJ2-3, with 7 bases lining up with TRBD1. Losses at the gene ends were 6 bases for V and 3 bases for J; bases not matched to a gene: 9. Germline CDR1 and CDR2: KGHSH and LQKENI. This CDR3 region has 15 residues. The CDR3 sequence: CASSRRQGVTDTQYF. The CDR3 DNA, read in part, is TGTGCCAGCTCCCGACGACAGGGAGTTACAGATACG.

This CDR3 is CASSLGLGQGVSGNTIYF. The covered CDR3 bases are TGCGCCAGCAGCTTGGGTCTCGGACAGGGCGTTTCTGGAAACACC. The V and J genes are TRBV4-1 and TRBJ1-3; 8 nucleotides match TRBD1. Coverage ceases 3 residues before the CDR3 finishes, and the germline J gene fills in the end. V dropped 5 bases and J dropped 1; count of bases not matched to a gene: 13. CDR3 size: 18 residues. Germline CDR1 MGHRA, CDR2 YSYEKL.

Concerning this clone: The CDR3 extends 3 residues past the end of the read, so its final part is completed from the germline J gene. The genes are TRBV5-1 and TRBJ2-7, with 7 nucleotides matching TRBD1. The germline V gene encodes CDR1 SGHRS and CDR2 YFSETQ. This CDR3 region has 12 residues. The trim removed 5 bases at V and 3 bases at J, leaving 2 bases unmatched. CDR3 sequence: CASRRDSYEQYF. The sequenced part of the CDR3 DNA is TGCGCCAGCAGGAGGGACAGCTACGAG.

CDR3 loop: CASSFRDRNTEAFF. The covered CDR3 bases are TGTGCCAGCAGCTTCCGGGACAGGAACACTGAA. The chain uses TRBV5-6 and TRBJ1-1, with TRBD1 matching over 7 bases. The read gets to within 3 residues of the CDR3 end, and the germline J gene fills in the rest. Germline CDR1 reads SGHDT; CDR2 reads YYEEEE. After removal of 2 bases from V and 1 base from J, the junction contained 2 bases not matched to a gene. There are 14 residues in the CDR3.

Turning to this clone: The CDR3 is cut off 3 residues early in the read; its end comes from the germline J gene. The V and J genes are TRBV6-2 or TRBV6-3 and TRBJ2-7, with D tentatively TRBD1 (5 bases). The V end was cut by 0 bases, the J end by 3 bases, with 6 bases between. Germline V gene lookup returns CDR1 MNHEY and CDR2 SVGEGT. The CDR3 sequence is 13 residues long. The sequenced part of the CDR3 DNA is TGTGCCAGCAGTTACTCGGACAACTACGAG. Translated, it gives CASSYSDNYE. The entire CDR3 is CASSYSDNYEQYF.

To note about this clone: The sequence runs out 3 residues before the end of the CDR3; the remainder is reconstructed from the germline J gene. V usage is TRBV5-5 and J usage is TRBJ2-5, with 7 bases fitting TRBD1. This CDR3 region has 15 residues. Looked up from germline, CDR1 is SGHKS and CDR2 is YYEKEE (reference sequence). CDR3 sequence: CASSLEGAFADTQYF. The sequenced CDR3 bases are TGTGCCAGCAGCTTGGAGGGGGCATTTGCAGATACC. Full variable domain (missing parts from reference TRBV5-5 and TRBJ2-5): DAGVTQSPTHLIKTRGQQVTLRCSPISGHKSVSWYQQVLGQGPQFIFQYYEKEERGRGNFPDRFSARQFPNYSSELNVNALLLGDSALYLCASSLEGAFADTQYFGPGTRLLVL.

Incomplete CDR3 DNA: TGCAGTGCTCCCCCAGGCGGGGGGGCATACGAG. Its protein product is CSAPPGGGAYE. The CDR3 in full is CSAPPGGGAYEQYF. The chain carries TRBV20-1 and TRBJ2-7; 9 bases align to TRBD2. Sequencing ends 3 residues short of the CDR3 end; the germline J gene provides the rest. The CDR3 has 14 amino acids. The trim removed 5 bases at V and 4 bases at J, leaving 9 bases unmatched. Germline V gene sequence: CDR1 DFQATT, CDR2 SNEGSKA (reference sequence).

CDR3 DNA, as far as it was read: TGTGCCAGCAGTTTCTTCGGGGGGGCTCCTACG. Translation gives CASSFFGGAPT. In full, the CDR3 reads CASSFFGGAPTQYF. V is TRBV28 and J is TRBJ2-3; the match to TRBD2 covers 8 bases. The CDR3 goes on 3 residues after the read ends, and that part is filled in from the germline J gene. Germline assignment: CDR1 MDHEN and CDR2 SYDVKM. V trimming: 3 bases; J trimming: 8 bases; junction bases outside the gene matches: 7. The CDR3 covers 14 residues.

CDR3 region: CASSFSGGAGETQYF. CDR3 DNA, as far as it was read: TGTGCCAGCAGTTTTAGCGGGGGGGCGGGAGAGACC. V gene TRBV12-3 or TRBV12-4 combines with J gene TRBJ2-5; 11 positions match TRBD2. Read data end 3 residues before the CDR3 end; the end is taken from the germline J gene. The CDR3 spans 15 residues. V shed 3 bases, J shed 4 bases, and the junction held 4 bases outside the gene matches.

As to this clone: The observed sequence ends 3 residues before the CDR3 terminus, with the missing tail filled in from the germline J gene. The chain uses TRBV4-2 and TRBJ1-2, with 7 bases identical to TRBD1. The CDR3 is 15 amino acids. In germline, CDR1 is LGHNA, CDR2 YNFKEQ. V dropped 0 bases and J dropped 6; count of bases not matched to a gene: 7. The CDR3 spells CASSQETRGQDGYTF. Partial CDR3 DNA: TGTGCCAGCAGCCAAGAGACTAGGGGGCAAGATGGC.

Turning to this clone: The CDR3 goes on 3 residues after the read ends, and that part is filled in from the germline J gene. The chain uses TRBV6-2 or TRBV6-3 and TRBJ1-2; tentative D call: TRBD1 (6 bases). The CDR3 extends over 15 amino acids. Germline CDR1 and CDR2: MNHEY and SVGEGT. CDR3 bases read: TGTGCCAGCAGTTACGGGGGACAAAGCACAGATACC. Its translation: CASSYGGQSTDT. The CDR3, in full, reads CASSYGGQSTDTYTF.

With respect to this clone: The missing CDR3 end, 3 residues past where the read stops, is filled in from the germline J gene. The V and J genes are TRBV19 and TRBJ1-2; D unclear. Trimming took off 7 bases at V and 4 bases at J, with 19 bases between the two ends. From germline, CDR1 is LNHDA and CDR2 SQIVND (reference sequence). CDR3 size: 15 residues. The sequenced part of the CDR3 DNA is TGTGCCAGTAACTCCGACCGGCGGCTCTCCTATGGC. Protein product: CASNSDRRLSYG. The full CDR3 sequence reads CASNSDRRLSYGYTF.

Turning to this clone: The missing CDR3 end, 3 residues past where the read stops, is filled in from the germline J gene. V and J are TRBV5-4 and TRBJ2-7, with 12 bases aligning to TRBD1. From germline, CDR1 is SGHNT and CDR2 YYREEE (reference sequence). Germline trimming cut 3 bases from V and 6 bases from J; bases unmatched to any gene: 1. CDR3 length: 13 amino acids. The part of the CDR3 DNA that was read is TGTGCCAGCAGCTGGGACAGGGGGCGCGAG. This codes for CASSWDRGRE. The entire CDR3 protein reads CASSWDRGREQYF.

With regard to this clone: The read finishes 3 residues shy of the CDR3 end, and the germline J gene is used to complete it. The V gene is TRBV5-1, the J gene TRBJ1-1, with TRBD1 identical over 12 bases. Trimming cost V 4 bases and J 2 bases; bases outside gene matches: 15. Looked up from germline, CDR1 is SGHRS and CDR2 is YFSETQ. The CDR3 runs 19 residues. The sequenced CDR3 bases are TGCGCCAGCAGCCAGGGGACAGGGGGCGGGTTTTTGAGAAACACTGAA. Its translation is CASSQGTGGGFLRNTE. In full, the CDR3 reads CASSQGTGGGFLRNTEAFF. Full variable domain (remainder filled in from reference TRBV5-1 and TRBJ1-1): KAGVTQTPRYLIKTRGQQVTLSCSPISGHRSVSWYQQTPGQGLQFLFEYFSETQRNKGNFPGRFSGRQFSNSRSEMNVSTLELGDSALYLCASSQGTGGGFLRNTEAFFGQGTRLTVV.

For this clone: The read ends 3 residues before the CDR3 terminus; that terminus is restored from the germline J gene. This rearrangement joins TRBV19 to TRBJ1-2; 12 bases fit TRBD1. Looked up from germline, CDR1 is LNHDA and CDR2 is SQIVND (reference sequence). The CDR3 length is 13 residues. CDR3 amino acids: CASRGDRGHGYTF. CDR3 DNA (partial): TGTGCCAGTCGGGGGGACAGGGGGCACGGC. The full variable domain, its missing parts supplied by reference TRBV19 and TRBJ1-2, is DGGITQSPKYLFRKEGQNVTLSCEQNLNHDAMYWYRQDPGQGLRLIYYSQIVNDFQKGDIAEGYSVSREKKESFPLTVTSAQKNPTAFYLCASRGDRGHGYTFGSGTRLTVV.

To note about this clone: Read coverage stops 3 residues before the CDR3 terminus; the germline J gene supplies the remainder. The chain is built from TRBV30 and TRBJ1-2, with a possible D match to TRBD1 (5 bases). From germline, CDR1 is GTSNPN and CDR2 SVGIG (reference sequence). With 3 bases removed from V and 0 bases from J, the gap between germline ends came to 14 bases. This CDR3 has 15 amino acids. CDR3 region: CAWSGGTVTNYGYTF. CDR3 DNA (partial): TGTGCCTGGAGCGGGGGAACCGTAACTAACTATGGC.

About this clone itself: Read data end 3 residues before the CDR3 end; the end is taken from the germline J gene. This sequence joins TRBV6-1 and TRBJ1-4; TRBD1 matches at 10 bases. CDR3 size: 14 residues. V lost 3 bases to trimming and J lost 8 bases; unmatched junction nucleotides: 3. From germline, CDR1 is MNHNS and CDR2 SASEGT. The CDR3 DNA, read in part, is TGTGCCAGCAGTGACGGACAGGGGGGAGAAAAA. The encoded protein is CASSDGQGGEK. The CDR3 in full is CASSDGQGGEKLFF.

This clone is medium-sized by frequency. Coverage ceases 3 residues before the CDR3 finishes, and the germline J gene fills in the end. This chain links TRBV18 with TRBJ1-5, with TRBD1 matching over 7 bases. J lost 5 bases, V lost 6 bases, and 13 bases had no gene match. Germline V CDR1 and CDR2: KGHSH, LQKENI. This CDR3 region has 16 residues. The sequenced CDR3 bases are TGTGCCAGCTCCCCTGCTGACAGGGTTCGGGATCAGCCC. Translated, it gives CASSPADRVRDQP. The full CDR3 is CASSPADRVRDQPQHF.